This T cell receptor beta chain was identified during a study of shared clonotypes between healthy human individuals. As concerns this clone: The antigen is unknown.

General study points: Sampling included only blood; tissue repertoires likely differ.

Germline-derived CDR1 and CDR2 are SGHTA and FQGNSA. The CDR3 extends over 14 amino acids. Germline trimming cut 10 bases from V and 4 bases from J; bases unmatched to any gene: 9. It was 150 to 200 ng DNA, about 30,000 T cell genomes, that sorted-subset replicate PCRs used. Per the original data handling: Filtering of immunoSEQ junctional sequences could not match full-length read filtering. Profiled with immunoSEQ multiplex PCR; TCRdb holds only in-frame clones, not every one. V, J and clone size reflect that table, while D and trimming were determined from the DNA. This sample carries over a million clones, 95% to 99% of them seen once, and the ten largest clones take 0.45%. CD4+ cells yielded CD45RA+ naive and CD45RA-negative memory subsets.

This chain links TRBV7-2 with TRBJ1-2, with TRBD1 matching over 10 bases. This sequence was found in a man aged 25-40 years in good health. The source material was naive CD4+ T cells sorted from blood. Subset: CD45RA+ positively selected. CDR3 in DNA: TGTGCCACTGCGGGGGGACAGGGGCCCTATGGCTACACCTTC. This gives the protein CATAGGQGPYGYTF.